This T cell receptor beta chain was recorded in a study of spatial heterogeneity in lung cancer. Findings of the study overall: Mutation counts in tumors were tracked by counts of expanded intratumoral alpha and beta TCRs.

TCRdb passed the 5' RACE reads through MiXCR, listing each CDR3 protein once. The top ten clones hold around 21% of a sample with approximately 4,300 distinct CDR3 sequences, approximately 6% of them seen once. Time point specified: sample taken at primary tumor resection. The V gene end was trimmed by 0 bases and the J gene end by 2 bases; junction bases not matched to a gene: 8. CDR1 SGHTS and CDR2 YDEGEE come from the germline V gene. This CDR3 contains 17 residues. This clonotype was seen a handful of times. What it recognizes is unknown. The rearrangement joins TRBV5-8 to TRBJ2-5; 9 bases fit TRBD1. This specimen consisted of lung tumor tissue, obtained at surgery. The source is a male donor with early-stage non-small cell lung cancer. CDR3 nucleotide sequence: TGTGCCAGCAGCTTGGCAGGGTCGGGACAGGGACAAGAGACCCAGTACTTC. It translates to CASSLAGSGQGQETQYF.